This T cell receptor beta chain came from a study of blood T cell repertoires in COVID-19 (dated by TCRdb to between 2020 and 2021). Regarding the complete study: Collaborator samples came from the United States, Italy and Spain and covered acute and convalescent phases of COVID-19. The material from the prospective study consisted of cDNA or gDNA derived from T cells, B-cell-depleted T cells, or PBMCs. The dataset comprised deeply sampled blood TCRbeta repertoires from subjects exposed to, actively infected with, or recovered from COVID-19. A freely available public database, intended as a resource for researchers studying the immune response to SARS-CoV-2, is where the repertoires were released. The samples were drawn from two sources: the first 160 participants of the ongoing ImmuneRACE study, and 1,200 or so subjects contributed by 6 global collaborators. Nearly every sample came with metadata listing a de-identified subject ID, COVID-19 status, age in years and sex. Where available, HLA class I and class II types were taken from metadata supplied by the sample provider and were not determined by assay-based typing. Study-wide findings and limitations: How much clinical and demographic metadata was included differed by source and by participant, and the metadata was provided uncurated.

In the prospective study, participants were roughly 18 to 95 years old, resided in about two dozen geographic areas of the United States, and were enrolled through a virtual design. In the prospective study, cohorts were assigned on the basis of participant-reported clinical history obtained from a screening survey and a study questionnaire. Exposed participants were defined as having been in contact with someone with a PCR-confirmed or clinician-diagnosed COVID-19 case within 2 weeks of study entry. In the prospective study, whole blood, serum and a nasopharyngeal or oropharyngeal swab were collected from each participant by mobile phlebotomists. Additional blood draws and questionnaires over an approximately two-month period could optionally be provided by prospective study participants. Prospective study blood samples were shipped either frozen or at room temperature before DNA extraction. TCRbeta CDR3 regions were amplified from genomic DNA by means of the immunoSEQ Assay, a bias-controlled multiplex PCR. Concerning the study's data processing: The number of nucleated cells in each sample was estimated from the amplification of reference gene primers within the assay. To quantify the absolute abundance of each unique TCRbeta CDR3 rearrangement, sequence reads were collapsed and filtered. For each sample, productive Simpson clonality was calculated as the square root of Simpson's diversity index over productive rearrangements. TCRdb obtained this table from immuneACCESS and retained in-frame rearrangements with V and J assigned. These tables miss some clones; where compared with another copy, unresolved V genes account for less than half of the shortfall, and the remainder is unexplained. That table furnishes V, J and clone size, whereas the DNA furnished D and trimming. This sample holds roughly 270,000 clones; approximately 82% were observed only once. About 5% of the sample rests with the top ten.

Comment on this clone: The specificity of this receptor is unknown. No much larger clone is present one base from it, and per-base qualities are unavailable.

The sequenced sample was PBMCs or T cells enriched from blood (not recorded which). This clonotype was sampled from a man aged 40-50 years who had been exposed to COVID-19.

At the DNA level, the sequence is TGTGCCAGCAGCTTAGTAACCGGGGGAGGTGAAAAACTGTTTTTT. Its translation reads: CASSLVTGGGEKLFF. Recombination linked TRBV11-2 to TRBJ1-4; TRBD1 could be the D gene, as 5 bases match. V is reduced by 1 base and J by 7 bases, leaving a spacing of 13 bases between them. Looking up the germline V gene yields CDR1 SGHAT and CDR2 FQNNGV. From the cysteine through the phenylalanine, the CDR3 covers 15 amino acids. The entry retains the CDR3 DNA only, 45 bases that are in frame from base 1.